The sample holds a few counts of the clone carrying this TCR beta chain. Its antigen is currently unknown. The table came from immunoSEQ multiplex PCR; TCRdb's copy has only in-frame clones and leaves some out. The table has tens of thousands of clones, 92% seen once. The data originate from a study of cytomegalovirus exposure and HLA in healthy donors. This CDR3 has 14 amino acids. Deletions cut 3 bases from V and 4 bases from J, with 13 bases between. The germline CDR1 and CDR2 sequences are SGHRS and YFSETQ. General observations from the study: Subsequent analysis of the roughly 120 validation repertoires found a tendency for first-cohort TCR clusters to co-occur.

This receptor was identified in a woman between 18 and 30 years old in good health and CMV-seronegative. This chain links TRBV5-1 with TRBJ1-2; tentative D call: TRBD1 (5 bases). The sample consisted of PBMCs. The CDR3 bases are TGCGCCAGCAGCTGGGGGTCGGGGGGCTATGGCTACACCTTC. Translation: CASSWGSGGYGYTF.